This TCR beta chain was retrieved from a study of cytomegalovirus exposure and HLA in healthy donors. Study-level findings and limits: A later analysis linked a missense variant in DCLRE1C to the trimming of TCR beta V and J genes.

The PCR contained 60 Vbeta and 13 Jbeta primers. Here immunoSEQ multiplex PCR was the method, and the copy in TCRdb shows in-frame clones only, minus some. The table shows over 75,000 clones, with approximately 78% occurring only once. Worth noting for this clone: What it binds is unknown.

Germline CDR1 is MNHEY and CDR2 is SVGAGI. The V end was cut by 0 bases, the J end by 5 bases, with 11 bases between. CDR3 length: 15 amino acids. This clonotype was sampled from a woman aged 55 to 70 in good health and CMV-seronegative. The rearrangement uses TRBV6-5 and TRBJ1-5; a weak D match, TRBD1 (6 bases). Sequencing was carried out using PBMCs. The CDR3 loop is CASSYSDRNDQPQHF. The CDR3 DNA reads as TGTGCCAGCAGTTACTCCGACAGGAACGATCAGCCCCAGCATTTT.